The clone carrying this T cell receptor beta chain has a single count. The PCR ran on 60 Vbeta and 13 Jbeta primers. Only in-frame clones appear in the TCRdb table, and some are missing; sequencing was by immunoSEQ multiplex PCR. The sample has fewer than 250,000 clones; 83% are singletons. This entry belongs to a study of cytomegalovirus exposure and HLA in healthy donors. Study-wide context: When roughly 420 donors were genotyped, roughly 80% of them were found to fall in the Caucasian-associated ancestry cluster.

This CDR3 is built from 14 residues. Germline CDR1 SGHNT, CDR2 YYREEE (reference sequence). After removal of 3 bases from V and 4 bases from J, the junction contained 6 bases not matched to a gene. The rearrangement links TRBV5-4 to TRBJ1-1, with 7 bases aligning to TRBD1. The sample taken for sequencing was PBMCs. The clonotype was recovered from a girl between 5 and 17 years old in good health and CMV-seronegative. The CDR3 here is CASSSTGISTEAFF. CDR3 DNA: TGTGCCAGCAGCTCGACAGGGATCAGCACTGAAGCTTTCTTT.